This TCR beta chain came from a study of shared clonotypes between healthy human individuals. Some clones are missing from TCRdb's copy, which holds only in-frame ones; the method was immunoSEQ multiplex PCR. The data hold around 510,000 clones, with around 96% observed a single time. V shed 3 bases, J shed 4 bases, and the junction held 6 bases outside the gene matches. Germline V lookup: CDR1 MGHDK, CDR2 SYGVNS. This CDR3 region has 15 residues. This clonotype originated in a woman in her 30s in good health. The sample consisted of naive CD4+ T cells sorted from blood. The subset was: CD45RA+ positively selected. The genes are TRBV25-1 and TRBJ2-3; 8 bases map to TRBD1. The CDR3 DNA sequence: TGTGCCAGCAGTGAGGACAGGGCCGTAGCAGATACGCAGTATTTT. Protein: CASSEDRAVADTQYF.